This T cell receptor (beta chain) originates from a study of T cell responses to AZD1222 COVID-19 vaccine (dated by TCRdb to about 2021). About the study as a whole: A total of 233 trial participants underwent TCR sequencing, of whom about 200 had received two doses of AZD1222 and about 25 had received two doses of the MenACWY control vaccine. Enrollment into the trials was organized by age into subgroups of 18-55, 56-69 and 70-plus years, and those subgroups contained roughly 150, 30 and 60 TCR-sequenced participants, respectively.

General study outcomes and caveats: In the small 56-69-year group, the increase in depth fell short of significance, most likely because of low power. Vaccine-associated CD4 TCRs spanned the whole spike protein, with dominant responses in regions 160-218 and 743-854. Participants were mostly white British, with more females than males. The authors suggested clonal diversity may have been underestimated. Reportedly, almost half of the unique spike-specific TCRs recognized epitopes lying outside the regions that are mutated in the B.1.351 and B.1.1.7 variants. After two AZD1222 doses, both the breadth and the depth of spike-specific TCRs were significantly higher than at day 0 and than in MenACWY recipients. Conclusions about previously exposed vaccinees are limited because only six or seven AZD1222 recipients were SARS-CoV-2 seropositive at baseline. Because no day 14 peak-response samples were available, the repertoires could be characterized only after the peak T cell response.

Of note for this clone: This receptor's antigen is unknown. Qualities for individual bases were not recorded, and no much larger clone is one base off.

The CDR3 regions of human TCRbeta chains were subjected to immunosequencing. The authors' pipeline ran thus. TCRs in the repertoires were matched against a reference library of SARS-CoV-2-specific TCRs that had been generated with the MIRA antigen-specificity platform. Breadth was defined as the fraction of unique TCRs that were SARS-CoV-2-associated. Depth was defined as the fraction of total T cells that were SARS-CoV-2-associated. Using the MIRA data, every spike-specific TCR was mapped to the spike region that the TCR reacted to and assigned to either a CD4 or a CD8 class. Log10-transformed breadth and depth values were compared by one-way ANOVA with Sidak's multiple comparisons tests. Imported from immuneACCESS, the table was reduced by TCRdb to in-frame sequences with V and J called. These copies leave out some clones; in studies compared against another copy, an unresolved V gene accounts for under half, and the cause of the remainder is not known. V and J calls and clone size are copied from that table; D and trimming were computed from the DNA. In this sample the table shows some 150,000 clones, 82% of which occur a single time. Clones ranked in the top ten supply roughly 4% of the sample.

The sample's time point label is to be understood as: baseline before first vaccination. Taken with the paper, the label for treatment or condition translates to: meningococcal conjugate vaccine given as trial control. Vaccinee samples came from UK trials COV001 and COV002, including a single-blind randomized controlled phase 2/3 trial of AZD1222 (ChAdOx1 nCoV-19) in healthy adults. Trial participant PBMC samples were collected at day 0 and day 28 after the second dose for TCRbeta chain sequencing. CDR1 and CDR2 were assigned from the germline V gene as MNHEY and SVGAGI. Trimmed from V: 5 bases; trimmed from J: 5 bases; junction bases lacking a gene match: 8. Spanning cysteine to phenylalanine, the CDR3 consists of 14 amino acids. Of the read, only the CDR3 DNA is kept; its 42 bases are in frame from base 1.

The clonotype comes from an adult in good health. The rearrangement joined TRBV6-5 to TRBJ1-2, with TRBD1 identical over 7 junction bases. Source: peripheral blood, taken on day 0 of MenACWY control vaccination. The nucleotide sequence is TGTGCCAGCAGTCCCAGGGGGTTAGGGTATGGCTACACCTTC. It specifies CASSPRGLGYGYTF.